The entry that follows covers one T cell receptor beta chain sequence. The rectum was sampled with one to two pinch biopsies at colonoscopy. Trimming pared 0 bases from V and 5 bases from J, leaving 11 bases between. CDR1 is SGHRS and CDR2 is YFSETQ in the germline V gene. The CDR3 contains 14 residues. This sample stems from a study of pediatric ulcerative colitis. Measured with immunoSEQ multiplex PCR; TCRdb has only the in-frame clones, and not every one. This sample has 30,000 to 40,000 clones, with 75% found just once. Sequencing was carried out using gut tissue. This rearrangement joins TRBV5-1 to TRBJ1-1, with D perhaps TRBD1 (5 bases). The TCR originated in a boy aged 10-17 years with severe ulcerative colitis. CDR3 nucleotide sequence: TGCGCCAGCAGCTTGGCCTCCGGGGGTACTGAAGCTTTCTTT. Encoded protein: CASSLASGGTEAFF.